The entry that follows covers one TCR beta chain sequence. As yet, its antigen is unknown. This entry comes from a study of shared clonotypes between healthy human individuals. Method: immunoSEQ multiplex PCR; TCRdb's copy keeps in-frame clones and lacks some. The table records roughly 2,500,000 clones, 90% to 95% of them present only once. Study-wide points: Sharing across four donors was seen in 4% to 6.5% of naive CD4 clonotypes.

Input material: naive CD4+ T cells from PBMCs. Subset here: CD45RA+ positively selected. The clonotype was recovered from a man aged 18 to 29 in good health. Some clones in this sample may be carry-over from other donors' samples.

The CDR3 loop reads CASTALRAQYF. CDR3 bases: TGTGCCAGCACAGCTCTTCGGGCGCAGTACTTC. The rearrangement joins TRBV2 to TRBJ2-7; D is unresolved. The CDR3 covers 11 residues. With 7 bases removed from V and 9 bases from J, the gap between germline ends came to 13 bases. Germline CDR1 SNHLY, CDR2 FYNNEI.